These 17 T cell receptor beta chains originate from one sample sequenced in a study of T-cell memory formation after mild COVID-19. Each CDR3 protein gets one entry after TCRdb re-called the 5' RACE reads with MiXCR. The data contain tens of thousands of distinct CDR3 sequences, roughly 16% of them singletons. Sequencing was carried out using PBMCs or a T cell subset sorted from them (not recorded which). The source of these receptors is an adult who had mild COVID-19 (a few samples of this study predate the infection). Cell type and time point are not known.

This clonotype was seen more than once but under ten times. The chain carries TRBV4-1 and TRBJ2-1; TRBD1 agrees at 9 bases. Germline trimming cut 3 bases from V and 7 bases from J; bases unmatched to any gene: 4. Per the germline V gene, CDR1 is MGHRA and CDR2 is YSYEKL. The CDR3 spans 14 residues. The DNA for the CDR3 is TGCGCCAGCAGCCAGCCGGGACAGGGAAATGAGCAGTTCTTC. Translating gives CASSQPGQGNEQFF.

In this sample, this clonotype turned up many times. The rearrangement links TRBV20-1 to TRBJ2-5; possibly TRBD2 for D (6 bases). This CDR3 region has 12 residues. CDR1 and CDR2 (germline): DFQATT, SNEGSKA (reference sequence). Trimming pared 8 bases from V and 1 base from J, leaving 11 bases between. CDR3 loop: CSTRGAQETQYF. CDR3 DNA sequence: TGCAGTACCCGCGGGGCCCAAGAGACCCAGTACTTC.

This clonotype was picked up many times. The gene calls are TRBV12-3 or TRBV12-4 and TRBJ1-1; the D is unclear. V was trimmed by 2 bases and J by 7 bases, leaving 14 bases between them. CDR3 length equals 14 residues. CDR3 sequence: CASSLTASSFEAFF. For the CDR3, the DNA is TGTGCCAGCAGTTTAACGGCCAGCTCTTTTGAAGCTTTCTTT.

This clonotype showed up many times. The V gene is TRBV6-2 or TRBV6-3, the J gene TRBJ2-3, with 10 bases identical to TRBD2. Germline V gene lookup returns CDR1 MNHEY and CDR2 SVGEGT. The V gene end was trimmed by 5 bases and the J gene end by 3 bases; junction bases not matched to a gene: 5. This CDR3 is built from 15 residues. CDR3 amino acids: CASSPSGSGTDTQYF. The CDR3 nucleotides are TGTGCCAGCAGTCCTAGCGGGAGCGGTACAGATACGCAGTATTTT.

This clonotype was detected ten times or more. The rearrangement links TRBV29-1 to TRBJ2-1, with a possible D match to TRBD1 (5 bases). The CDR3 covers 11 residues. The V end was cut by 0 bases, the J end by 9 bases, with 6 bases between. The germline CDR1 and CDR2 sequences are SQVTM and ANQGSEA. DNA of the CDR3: TGCAGCGTTGAAGAACAGGTTGAGCAGTTCTTC. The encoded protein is CSVEEQVEQFF.

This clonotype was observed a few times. The CDR3 sequence is CASSTGGAGVYEQYF. Written as DNA, the CDR3 is TGTGCCAGCAGCACCGGGGGGGCGGGAGTGTACGAGCAGTACTTC. The chain is built from TRBV12-3 or TRBV12-4 and TRBJ2-7, with 8 positions matching TRBD2. V shed 6 bases, J shed 4 bases, and the junction held 11 bases outside the gene matches. The CDR3 extends over 15 amino acids.

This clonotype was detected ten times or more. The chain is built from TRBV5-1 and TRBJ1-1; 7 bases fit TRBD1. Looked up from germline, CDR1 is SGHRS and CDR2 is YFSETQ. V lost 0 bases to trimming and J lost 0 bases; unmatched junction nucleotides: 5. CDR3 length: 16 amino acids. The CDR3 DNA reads TGCGCCAGCAGCTTGGACAGGGGCCTGGTGAACACTGAAGCTTTCTTT. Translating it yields CASSLDRGLVNTEAFF.

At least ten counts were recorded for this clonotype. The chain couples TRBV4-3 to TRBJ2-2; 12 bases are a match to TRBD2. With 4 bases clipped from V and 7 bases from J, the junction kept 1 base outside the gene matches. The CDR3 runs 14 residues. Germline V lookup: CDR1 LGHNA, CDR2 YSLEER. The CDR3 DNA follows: TGCGCCAGCAGCCTGGGACTAGCGGGCGGGGAGCTGTTTTTT. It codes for CASSLGLAGGELFF.

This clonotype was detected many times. The CDR3: CASSSQTGGSYEQYF. CDR3 DNA sequence: TGTGCCAGCAGCTCCCAGACAGGGGGCTCCTACGAGCAGTACTTC. The chain joins TRBV11-3 to TRBJ2-7; 9 bases match TRBD1. Germline CDR1 and CDR2: SGHNT and YENEEA. The CDR3 runs to 15 residues. V lost 4 bases to trimming and J lost 0 bases; unmatched junction nucleotides: 4. Combining the CDR3 with reference TRBV11-3 and TRBJ2-7 gives the whole variable domain EAGVVQSPRYKIIEKKQPVAFWCNPISGHNTLYWYLQNLGQGPELLIRYENEEAVDDSQLPKDRFSAERLKGVDSTLKIQPAELGDSAVYLCASSSQTGGSYEQYFGPGTRLTVT.

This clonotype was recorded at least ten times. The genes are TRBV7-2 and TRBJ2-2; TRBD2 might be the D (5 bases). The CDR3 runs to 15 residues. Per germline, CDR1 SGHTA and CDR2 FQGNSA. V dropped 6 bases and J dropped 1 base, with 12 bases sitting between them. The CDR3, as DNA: TGTGCCAGCAGATCGGACTGGAGGAACACCGGGGAGCTGTTTTTT. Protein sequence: CASRSDWRNTGELFF. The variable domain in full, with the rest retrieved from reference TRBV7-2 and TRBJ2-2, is GAGVSQSPSNKVTEKGKDVELRCDPISGHTALYWYRQSLGQGLEFLIYFQGNSAPDKSGLPSDRFSAERTGGSVSTLTIQRTQQEDSAVYLCASRSDWRNTGELFFGEGSRLTVL.

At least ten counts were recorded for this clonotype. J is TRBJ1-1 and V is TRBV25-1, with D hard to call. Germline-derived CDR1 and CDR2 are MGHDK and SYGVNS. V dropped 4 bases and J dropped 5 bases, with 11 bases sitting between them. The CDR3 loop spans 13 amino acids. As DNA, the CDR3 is TGTGCCAGCAGTGGAGGAGGAGGAACTGAAGCTTTCTTT. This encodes CASSGGGGTEAFF.

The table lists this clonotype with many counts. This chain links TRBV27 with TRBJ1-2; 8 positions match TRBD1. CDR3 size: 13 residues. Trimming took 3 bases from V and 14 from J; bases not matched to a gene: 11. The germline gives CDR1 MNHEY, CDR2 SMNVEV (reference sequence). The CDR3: CASSFHGQGRETF. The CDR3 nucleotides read TGTGCCAGCAGTTTTCATGGACAGGGAAGGGAAACCTTC.

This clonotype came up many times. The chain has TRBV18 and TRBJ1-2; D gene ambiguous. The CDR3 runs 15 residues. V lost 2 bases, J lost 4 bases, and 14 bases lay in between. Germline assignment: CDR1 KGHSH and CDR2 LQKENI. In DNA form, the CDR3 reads TGTGCCAGCTCACCAAGCGGCACATACGGCTATGGCTACACCTTC. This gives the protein CASSPSGTYGYGYTF.

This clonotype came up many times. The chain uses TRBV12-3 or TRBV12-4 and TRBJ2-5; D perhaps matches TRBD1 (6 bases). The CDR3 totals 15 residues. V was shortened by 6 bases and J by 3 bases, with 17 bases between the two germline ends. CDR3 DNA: TGTGCCAGCAGCCCCACCCAGGGGCGGGAAGAGACCCAGTACTTC. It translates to CASSPTQGREETQYF.

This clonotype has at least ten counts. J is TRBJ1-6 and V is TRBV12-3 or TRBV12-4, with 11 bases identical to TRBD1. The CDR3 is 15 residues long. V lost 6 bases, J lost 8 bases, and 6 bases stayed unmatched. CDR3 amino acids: CASRLRGQGDSPLHF. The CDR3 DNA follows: TGTGCCAGCAGACTACGGGGACAGGGGGATTCACCCCTCCACTTT.

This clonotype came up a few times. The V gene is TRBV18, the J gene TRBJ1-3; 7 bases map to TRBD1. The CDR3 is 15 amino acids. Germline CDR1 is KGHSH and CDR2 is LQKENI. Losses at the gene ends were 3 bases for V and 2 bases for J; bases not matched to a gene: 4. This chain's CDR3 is CASSPGQNTGNTIYF. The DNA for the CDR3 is TGTGCCAGCTCACCGGGACAGAATACTGGAAACACCATATATTTT.

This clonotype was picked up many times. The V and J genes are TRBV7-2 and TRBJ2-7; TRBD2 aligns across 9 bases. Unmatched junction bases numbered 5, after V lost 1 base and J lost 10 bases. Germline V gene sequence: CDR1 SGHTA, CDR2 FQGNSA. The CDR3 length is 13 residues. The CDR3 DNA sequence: TGTGCCAGCAGCTTAGTTGGCGGGAGGGTACAGTACTTC. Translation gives CASSLVGGRVQYF.